A selection of T cell receptor beta chains follows, all from one sample in a study of PD-L1 blockade in urothelial cancer. TCRdb keeps only in-frame clones here, not all; method: immunoSEQ multiplex PCR. In the table there are about 26,000 clones, 75% to 90% of which are singletons. This specimen was PBMCs, taken around atezolizumab (anti-PD-L1) treatment. These receptors came from a man aged 55 to 69 with urothelial cancer. Both conserved end residues are part of each CDR3. D genes are given only for firm matches. Some rows have no size entry. The others give once, few or many, or a class for an expanded clone.

V	J	D	size	CDR3	DNA
TRBV12-5	TRBJ2-1	TRBD1	NA	CASGPNRGHEQFF	TGTGCTAGTGGTCCAAACAGGGGTCATGAGCAGTTCTTC
TRBV6-5	TRBJ1-2	TRBD1	NA	CASSLWTGGGYTF	TGTGCCAGCAGTTTGTGGACAGGGGGTGGCTACACCTTC
TRBV9	TRBJ1-5	NA	NA	CASSVANNQPQHF	TGTGCCAGCAGCGTAGCTAACAATCAGCCCCAGCATTTT
TRBV25-1	TRBJ1-2	TRBD1	NA	CAIGTGAGGYTF	TGTGCCATCGGGACAGGGGCAGGGGGCTACACCTTC
TRBV18	TRBJ1-5	NA	once	CASSLLIGQPQHF	TGTGCCAGCTCACTACTCATCGGTCAGCCCCAGCATTTT
TRBV7-3	TRBJ2-6	NA	once	CASSTQGAGASSGANVLTF	TGTGCCAGCAGCACCCAAGGGGCGGGGGCGAGCTCTGGGGCCAACGTCCTGACTTTC
TRBV11-2	TRBJ2-2	TRBD2	NA	CASSRNLAAVGELFF	TGTGCCAGCAGCCGCAATCTAGCGGCGGTCGGGGAGCTGTTTTTT
TRBV19	TRBJ2-7	NA	NA	CASSLKTGSSYEQYF	TGTGCCAGTAGTCTTAAGACAGGTTCCTCCTACGAGCAGTACTTC
TRBV30	TRBJ1-1	TRBD1	few	CAWTGGWLGAEAFF	TGTGCCTGGACAGGGGGGTGGCTGGGTGCTGAAGCTTTCTTT
TRBV5-4	TRBJ2-5	NA	NA	CASSLEATRGETQYF	TGTGCCAGCAGCTTGGAGGCGACTAGAGGAGAGACCCAGTACTTC
TRBV2	TRBJ2-7	NA	NA	CAGVAGQGGEQYF	TGTGCCGGGGTAGCGGGACAGGGCGGCGAGCAGTACTTC
TRBV30	TRBJ2-7	NA	NA	CAWRTGRGLGGEQYF	TGTGCCTGGAGGACCGGGAGGGGGCTGGGAGGAGAGCAGTACTTC
TRBV11-3	TRBJ2-1	NA	NA	CASSKEEEQFF	TGTGCCAGCAGCAAGGAGGAGGAGCAGTTCTTC
TRBV7-6	TRBJ2-1	NA	NA	CASSPSEGLGQFF	TGTGCCAGCAGCCCGTCTGAGGGTTTAGGGCAGTTCTTC
TRBV11-3	TRBJ2-7	TRBD1	NA	CASSLAGTENYEQYF	TGTGCCAGCAGCTTAGCCGGGACAGAGAACTACGAGCAGTACTTC
TRBV2	TRBJ1-2	NA	NA	CASSESSYGYTF	TGTGCCAGCAGTGAGTCTTCCTATGGCTACACCTTC
TRBV18	TRBJ2-5	TRBD1	NA	CASSPRYGFRTGEVEETQYF	TGTGCCAGCTCACCACGATATGGGTTCCGGACAGGGGAAGTAGAAGAGACCCAGTACTTC
TRBV6-6	TRBJ2-5	TRBD2	NA	CASSYVGGAETQYF	TGTGCCAGCAGTTACGTCGGGGGGGCGGAGACCCAGTACTTC
TRBV5-6	TRBJ2-5	TRBD2	NA	CASSLGLADQETQYF	TGTGCCAGCAGCCTGGGACTAGCGGACCAAGAGACCCAGTACTTC
TRBV9	TRBJ1-2	TRBD1	NA	CASSSGGTGHYGYTF	TGTGCCAGCAGCTCAGGAGGGACAGGGCACTATGGCTACACCTTC
TRBV19	TRBJ1-2	NA	few	CASRRNEDYGYTF	TGTGCCAGTAGGCGGAATGAAGACTATGGCTACACCTTC
TRBV5-6	TRBJ2-2	TRBD2	NA	CASRRDPGLASGELFF	TGTGCCAGCAGACGCGACCCGGGACTAGCGTCCGGGGAGCTGTTTTTT
TRBV11-3	TRBJ2-1	NA	NA	CASSRTTYNEQFF	TGTGCCAGCAGCCGGACTACTTACAATGAGCAGTTCTTC
TRBV7-6	TRBJ1-1	NA	once	CASSLYGAGTEAFF	TGTGCCAGCAGCTTATACGGTGCGGGAACTGAAGCTTTCTTT
TRBV7-9	TRBJ2-7	NA	NA	CASSGGGHVGQYF	TGTGCCAGCAGCGGGGGCGGACATGTGGGGCAGTACTTC
TRBV19	TRBJ2-4	TRBD2	NA	CASSPRGEWRPGKNIQYF	TGTGCCAGTAGTCCCCGGGGGGAGTGGCGTCCGGGCAAAAACATTCAGTACTTC
TRBV5-4	TRBJ1-2	NA	NA	CASSLGGAKNYGYTF	TGTGCCAGCAGCTTGGGCGGGGCGAAGAACTATGGCTACACCTTC
TRBV5-5	TRBJ2-6	TRBD1	NA	CASSSGWGTVVSGANVLTF	TGTGCCAGCAGCTCCGGTTGGGGGACAGTAGTCTCTGGGGCCAACGTCCTGACTTTC
TRBV9	TRBJ1-4	TRBD1	NA	CASSVGIGGGEKLFF	TGTGCCAGCAGCGTAGGTATAGGGGGCGGCGAAAAACTGTTTTTT
TRBV7-9	TRBJ1-5	TRBD1	NA	CASSPRGDRNQPQHF	TGTGCCAGCAGCCCGAGGGGGGACAGGAATCAGCCCCAGCATTTT
TRBV7-9	TRBJ2-2	NA	NA	CASSFDRKVVGELFF	TGTGCCAGCAGCTTCGACAGGAAGGTAGTCGGGGAGCTGTTTTTT
TRBV5-1	TRBJ1-1	TRBD1	NA	CASSSMGQTNTEAFF	TGCGCCAGCAGCTCGATGGGACAGACGAACACTGAAGCTTTCTTT
TRBV5-4	TRBJ2-7	TRBD2	NA	CASSLVGGGSYEQYF	TGTGCCAGCAGCTTGGTCGGGGGAGGGTCCTACGAGCAGTACTTC
TRBV7-9	TRBJ2-7	TRBD2	NA	CASSSPTSGTYEQYF	TGTGCCAGCAGCTCCCCGACTAGCGGAACCTACGAGCAGTACTTC
TRBV29-1	TRBJ1-3	NA	NA	CSARGGSGNTIYF	TGCAGCGCCAGAGGCGGCTCTGGAAACACCATATATTTT
TRBV7-6	TRBJ2-1	TRBD2	NA	CASSPTGLAGSSEQFF	TGTGCCAGCAGCCCAACGGGACTAGCGGGATCCAGTGAGCAGTTCTTC
TRBV5-1	TRBJ2-3	NA	NA	CASNERVTDTQYF	TGCGCCAGCAACGAGAGGGTCACAGATACGCAGTATTTT